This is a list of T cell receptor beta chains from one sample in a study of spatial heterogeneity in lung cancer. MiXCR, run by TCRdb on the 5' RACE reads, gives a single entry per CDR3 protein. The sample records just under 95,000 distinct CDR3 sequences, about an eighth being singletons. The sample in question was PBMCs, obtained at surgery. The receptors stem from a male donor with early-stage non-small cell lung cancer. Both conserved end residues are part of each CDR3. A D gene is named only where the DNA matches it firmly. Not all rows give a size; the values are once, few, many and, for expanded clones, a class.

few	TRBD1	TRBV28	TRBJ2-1	CASSLQGGIGGNEQFF	TGTGCCAGCAGTTTACAAGGGGGCATTGGTGGAAATGAGCAGTTCTTC
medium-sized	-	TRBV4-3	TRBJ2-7	CASSQGIGGSYEQYF	TGCGCCAGCAGCCAAGGAATAGGGGGCTCCTACGAGCAGTACTTC
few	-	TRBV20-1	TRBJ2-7	CSARDAPSYEQYF	TGCAGTGCTAGAGATGCACCGTCCTACGAGCAGTACTTC
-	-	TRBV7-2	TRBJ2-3	CASSFAGPADTQYF	TGTGCCAGCAGCTTCGCGGGCCCGGCAGATACGCAGTATTTT
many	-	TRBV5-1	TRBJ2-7	CASSLVRGASYEQYF	TGCGCCAGCAGCTTGGTTCGCGGAGCCTCCTACGAGCAGTACTTC
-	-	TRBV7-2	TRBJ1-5	CASSPAGNQPQHF	TGTGCCAGCAGCCCTGCGGGGAATCAGCCCCAGCATTTT
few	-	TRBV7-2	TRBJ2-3	CASSVHTGDTQYF	TGTGCCAGCAGCGTACACACTGGCGATACGCAGTATTTT
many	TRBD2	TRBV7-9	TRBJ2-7	CASSLPAGASHEQYF	TGTGCCAGCAGCTTACCAGCGGGAGCTTCCCACGAGCAGTACTTC
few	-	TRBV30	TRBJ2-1	CAWRAGQGGLSYNEQFF	TGTGCCTGGAGAGCAGGCCAGGGGGGACTCTCCTACAATGAGCAGTTCTTC
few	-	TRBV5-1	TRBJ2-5	CASSLGPWETQYF	TGCGCCAGCAGCTTGGGGCCCTGGGAGACCCAGTACTTC
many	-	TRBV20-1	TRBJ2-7	CSASKGSYSYEQYF	TGCAGTGCTAGTAAGGGGAGCTACTCCTACGAGCAGTACTTC
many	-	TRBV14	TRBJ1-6	CASNIGGAPGSPLHF	TGTGCCAGCAATATAGGGGGGGCCCCCGGTTCACCCCTCCACTTT
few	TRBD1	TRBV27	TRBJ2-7	CASSLWGQSSYEQYF	TGTGCCAGCAGTTTATGGGGACAGAGCTCCTACGAGCAGTACTTC
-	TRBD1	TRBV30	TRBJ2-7	CAWGPGQGYEQYF	TGTGCCTGGGGGCCGGGACAGGGATACGAGCAGTACTTC
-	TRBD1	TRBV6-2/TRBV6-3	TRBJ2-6	CASRYRGLSGSGANVLTF	TGTGCCAGCCGCTACAGGGGGCTATCTGGCTCTGGGGCCAACGTCCTGACTTTC
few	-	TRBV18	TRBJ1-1	CASSRLNTEAFF	TGTGCCAGCTCACGTTTAAACACTGAAGCTTTCTTT
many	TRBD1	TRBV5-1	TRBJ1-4	CASSRGQDGEKLFF	TGCGCCAGCAGCAGGGGACAGGATGGTGAAAAACTGTTTTTT
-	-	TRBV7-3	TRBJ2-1	CASSLGGSDNEQFF	TGTGCCAGCAGCTTAGGGGGGTCTGACAATGAGCAGTTCTTC
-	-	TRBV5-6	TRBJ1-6	CASSLQVGTSPLHF	TGTGCCAGCAGCTTGCAGGTGGGAACGTCACCCCTCCACTTT
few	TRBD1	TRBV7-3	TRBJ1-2	CASSLLQGADYGYTF	TGTGCCAGCAGCTTATTGCAGGGGGCTGACTATGGCTACACCTTC
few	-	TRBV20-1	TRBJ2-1	CSPERNSYNEQFF	TGCAGTCCCGAGCGGAACTCCTACAATGAGCAGTTCTTC
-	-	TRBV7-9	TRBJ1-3	CASSFDTLGNTIYF	TGTGCCAGCAGCTTTGACACCTTAGGAAACACCATATATTTT
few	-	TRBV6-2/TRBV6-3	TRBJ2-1	CASTPKAGYNEQFF	TGTGCCAGCACCCCAAAGGCAGGGTACAATGAGCAGTTCTTC
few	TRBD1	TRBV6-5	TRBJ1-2	CASSRDRNYGYTF	TGTGCCAGCAGTCGGGACAGAAACTATGGCTACACCTTC
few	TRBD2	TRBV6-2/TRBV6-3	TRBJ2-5	CASSDPIAGVPRETQYF	TGTGCCAGCAGCGATCCAATAGCGGGAGTCCCCCGAGAGACCCAGTACTTC
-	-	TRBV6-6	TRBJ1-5	CASSARQVDSNQPQHF	TGTGCCAGCAGTGCACGACAGGTAGATAGCAATCAGCCCCAGCATTTT
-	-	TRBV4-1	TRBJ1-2	CASSQTGTFYGYTF	TGCGCCAGCAGCCAAACCGGGACATTCTATGGCTACACCTTC
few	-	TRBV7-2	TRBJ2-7	CASSLGGNLPRSEQYF	TGTGCCAGCAGCTTAGGAGGGAACCTCCCCCGATCGGAGCAGTACTTC
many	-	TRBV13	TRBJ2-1	CASSFQGYNEQFF	TGTGCCAGCAGCTTCCAGGGTTACAATGAGCAGTTCTTC
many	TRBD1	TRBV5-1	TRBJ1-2	CASSGGQTNYGYTF	TGCGCCAGCAGCGGGGGACAGACTAACTATGGCTACACCTTC
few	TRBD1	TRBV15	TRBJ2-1	CATSSFSGGVENEQFF	TGTGCCACCAGCAGTTTTTCAGGGGGTGTCGAGAATGAGCAGTTCTTC